Sequencing of this TCR beta chain was carried out in a study of CD8+ T cells in alopecia areata. Germline V gene data show CDR1 as SGHDT and CDR2 as YYEEEE. Trimming removed 4 bases from V and 2 bases from J; junction bases left unmatched: 5. This CDR3 comprises 16 residues. Sequencing relied on a cDNA template that was reverse transcribed from extracted RNA. Method: immunoSEQ multiplex PCR; TCRdb's copy keeps in-frame clones and lacks some. The profile shows about 120,000 clones, about 47% of them singletons. This material consisted of CD8+ T cells sorted from blood, taken at week 0. The sequence came from a human donor with alopecia areata. The V and J genes are TRBV5-6 and TRBJ2-5, with 13 positions matching TRBD2. CDR3 nucleotides: TGTGCCAGCAGCGGGGGACTAGCGGGGCCTCAAGAGACCCAGTACTTC. It codes for CASSGGLAGPQETQYF. Using reference TRBV5-6 and TRBJ2-5 for the parts outside the CDR3, the full variable domain is DAGVTQSPTHLIKTRGQQVTLRCSPKSGHDTVSWYQQALGQGPQFIFQYYEEEERQRGNFPDRFSGHQFPNYSSELNVNALLLGDSALYLCASSGGLAGPQETQYFGPGTRLLVL.